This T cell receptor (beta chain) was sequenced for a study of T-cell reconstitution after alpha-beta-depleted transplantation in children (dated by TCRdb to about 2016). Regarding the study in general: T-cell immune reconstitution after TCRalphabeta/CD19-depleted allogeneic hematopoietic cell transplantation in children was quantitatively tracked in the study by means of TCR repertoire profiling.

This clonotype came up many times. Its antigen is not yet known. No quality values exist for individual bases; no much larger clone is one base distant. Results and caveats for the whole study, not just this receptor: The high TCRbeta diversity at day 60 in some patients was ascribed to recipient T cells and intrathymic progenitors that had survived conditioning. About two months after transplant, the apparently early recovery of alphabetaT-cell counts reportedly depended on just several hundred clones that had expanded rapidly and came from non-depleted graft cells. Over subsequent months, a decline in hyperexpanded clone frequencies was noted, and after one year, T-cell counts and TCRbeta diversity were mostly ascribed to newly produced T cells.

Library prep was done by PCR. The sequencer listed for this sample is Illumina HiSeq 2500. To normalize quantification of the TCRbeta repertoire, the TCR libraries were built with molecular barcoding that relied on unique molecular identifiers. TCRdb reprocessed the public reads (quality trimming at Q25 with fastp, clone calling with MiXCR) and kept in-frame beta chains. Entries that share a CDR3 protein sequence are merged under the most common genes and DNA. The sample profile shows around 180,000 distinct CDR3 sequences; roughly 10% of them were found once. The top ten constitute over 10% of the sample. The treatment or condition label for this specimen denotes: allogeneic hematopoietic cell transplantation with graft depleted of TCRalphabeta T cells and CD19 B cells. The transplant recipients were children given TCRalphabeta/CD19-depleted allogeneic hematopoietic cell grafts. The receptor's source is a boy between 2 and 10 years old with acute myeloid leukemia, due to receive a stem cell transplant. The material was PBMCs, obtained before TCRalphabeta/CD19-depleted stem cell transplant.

The CDR3 reads CASLTALGTEAFF. The DNA is TGTGCCAGCCTTACGGCCCTGGGCACTGAAGCTTTCTTT. The sequence links TRBV6-5 to TRBJ1-1, with the D gene call left open. Taken from cysteine to phenylalanine, the CDR3 has 13 residues. This entry keeps only the CDR3 DNA: 39 bases, framed from base 1. Sequences MNHEY (CDR1) and SVGAGI (CDR2) are obtained from the germline V gene. V is cut by 8 bases and J by 4 bases, and the space between the germline ends is 14 bases.